The 28 T cell receptor beta chains below all came from one sample that was sequenced in a study of cytomegalovirus exposure and HLA in healthy donors. TCRdb's table, derived via immunoSEQ multiplex PCR, lists solely in-frame clones and lacks some. The sample has tens of thousands of clones, around four fifths seen once. The material sequenced was PBMCs. Receptors were obtained from a man aged 25-45 years in good health and CMV-seronegative.

The V call is TRBV29-1, the J call TRBJ2-1, with 12 bases aligning to TRBD2. Per germline, CDR1 SQVTM and CDR2 ANQGSEA. The CDR3 covers 12 residues. CDR3 sequence reads: CTTSGGSGEQFF. CDR3 in DNA: TGCACGACTAGCGGGGGTTCGGGTGAGCAGTTCTTC.

The chain combines TRBV29-1 with TRBJ2-1; D call uncertain. In germline, CDR1 is SQVTM, CDR2 ANQGSEA. CDR3 size: 13 residues. The V end was cut by 1 base, the J end by 8 bases, with 12 bases between. The DNA for the CDR3 is TGCAGCGTTGAAGGTACGGTTTCCCATGAGCAGTTCTTC. Translation: CSVEGTVSHEQFF.

The chain carries TRBV5-8 and TRBJ2-3; 10 nucleotides align to TRBD2. The CDR3 runs to 16 residues. Germline trimming cut 0 bases from V and 4 bases from J; bases unmatched to any gene: 5. Germline assignment: CDR1 SGHTS and CDR2 YDEGEE. The CDR3 DNA is TGTGCCAGCAGCTTGGGGAGCGGGGGGGCCGCAGATACGCAGTATTTT. It codes for CASSLGSGGAADTQYF.

The V and J genes are TRBV11-2 and TRBJ1-1; D is undetermined. The V gene's germline CDR1 is SGHAT and CDR2 FQNNGV. Trimming cost V 4 bases and J 5 bases, with 8 bases left between them. The CDR3 totals 12 residues. The CDR3 spells CASSSVGTEAFF. In DNA form, the CDR3 reads TGTGCCAGCAGCTCAGTCGGGACTGAAGCTTTCTTT. Together with reference TRBV11-2 and TRBJ1-1, the CDR3 gives the full variable domain: EAGVAQSPRYKIIEKRQSVAFWCNPISGHATLYWYQQILGQGPKLLIQFQNNGVVDDSQLPKDRFSAERLKGVDSTLKIQPAKLEDSAVYLCASSSVGTEAFFGQGTRLTVV.

The CDR3 coding sequence is TGCGCCAGCAGCCAAGATGAGGGACAGGGTTCCACTGAAGCTTTCTTT. The encoded protein is CASSQDEGQGSTEAFF. The V and J genes are TRBV4-3 and TRBJ1-1; TRBD1 aligns across 9 bases. With V trimmed by 0 bases and J by 4 bases, 6 bases remained unmatched. The CDR3 covers 16 residues. The V gene's germline CDR1 is LGHNA and CDR2 YSLEER.

The rearrangement uses TRBV4-3 and TRBJ1-3; tentatively, D is TRBD1 (6 bases). The V end lost 2 bases, the J end lost 3 bases, and 11 bases lay between the germline ends. Per germline, CDR1 LGHNA and CDR2 YSLEER. This CDR3 has 15 amino acids. The CDR3, as DNA: TGCGCCAGCAGCCAAAGGACAGAACTTGGAAACACCATATATTTT. It encodes CASSQRTELGNTIYF.

The rearrangement uses TRBV28 and TRBJ1-4; 9 nucleotides agree with TRBD1. V gave up 1 base and J gave up 5 bases; unmatched junction bases: 2. CDR1 and CDR2 from the germline V gene are MDHEN and SYDVKM. This CDR3 is 15 amino acids long. The CDR3 is CASSLFGTGNEKLFF. The CDR3 DNA is TGTGCCAGCAGTTTATTTGGGACAGGGAATGAAAAACTGTTTTTT.

The rearrangement links TRBV29-1 to TRBJ2-1; 10 bases align to TRBD2. The J segment lost 5 bases and the V segment lost 4 bases, leaving 2 bases of the junction unmatched. The CDR3 is made up of 13 amino acids. In germline, CDR1 is SQVTM, CDR2 ANQGSEA. The CDR3 region is CSVASGGDNEQFF. The CDR3 DNA follows: TGCAGCGTTGCCAGCGGGGGGGACAATGAGCAGTTCTTC.

V usage is TRBV4-3 and J usage is TRBJ1-6; D is unresolved. Trimming took 6 bases from V and 7 from J, leaving 10 bases between them. The CDR3 spans 13 residues. Per the germline V gene, CDR1 is LGHNA and CDR2 is YSLEER. CDR3 sequence: CASRGAGNSPLHF. CDR3 sequence (DNA): TGCGCCAGCAGGGGAGCGGGGAATTCACCCCTCCACTTT.

This rearrangement joins TRBV7-8 to TRBJ1-1; D uncertain. Trimming removed 5 bases at V and 8 bases at J, with 15 bases between. Germline V gene lookup returns CDR1 SGHVS and CDR2 FQNEAQ. This CDR3 is built from 13 residues. The CDR3 nucleotides are TGTGCCAGCAGCCCGCAGCGGCAGGCCGAAGCTTTCTTT. Translation gives CASSPQRQAEAFF.

The V and J genes are TRBV5-1 and TRBJ2-5, with D maybe TRBD2 (7 bases). The CDR3 has 19 residues. CDR1 is SGHRS, CDR2 YFSETQ, per germline. The germline V and J ends were trimmed by 5 bases and 4 bases, with 30 bases remaining between them. CDR3 DNA: TGCGCCAGCAGGATAGCCTTGGGGGGGGCGTCTTCACTGGGAGAGACCCAGTACTTC. It encodes CASRIALGGASSLGETQYF.

The chain joins TRBV7-8 to TRBJ1-1; D might be TRBD1 (5 bases). The V end lost 0 bases, the J end lost 5 bases, and 13 bases lay between the germline ends. CDR3 length: 15 amino acids. The germline V gene encodes CDR1 SGHVS and CDR2 FQNEAQ. CDR3 nucleotide sequence: TGTGCCAGCAGCTTAGCGGGCCGGGGGGTGACTGAAGCTTTCTTT. Protein sequence: CASSLAGRGVTEAFF.

This chain joins TRBV11-2 and TRBJ2-5; 9 nucleotides align to TRBD1. This CDR3 region has 15 residues. CDR1 and CDR2 from the germline V gene are SGHAT and FQNNGV. The V and J ends lost 6 bases and 5 bases, in that order; junction bases with no gene match: 10. In DNA, the CDR3 is TGTGCCAGCAGGGGACCCACAGGGGGCCGGGAGACCCAGTACTTC. Protein product: CASRGPTGGRETQYF. The full variable domain, in which reference TRBV11-2 and TRBJ2-5 provide the parts outside the CDR3, is EAGVAQSPRYKIIEKRQSVAFWCNPISGHATLYWYQQILGQGPKLLIQFQNNGVVDDSQLPKDRFSAERLKGVDSTLKIQPAKLEDSAVYLCASRGPTGGRETQYFGPGTRLLVL.

The rearrangement uses TRBV7-2 and TRBJ1-3; possible D gene TRBD1, 6 bases. This CDR3 contains 15 residues. V dropped 4 bases and J dropped 0 bases, with 10 bases sitting between them. Per germline, CDR1 SGHTA and CDR2 FQGNSA. CDR3 sequence: CASSSTGLSGNTIYF. In nucleotides, the CDR3 is TGTGCCAGCAGCTCCACAGGGCTCTCTGGAAACACCATATATTTT.

This clone was observed a single time. The chain links TRBV5-6 to TRBJ2-2; 8 bases are shared with TRBD2. The junction had 17 bases not matched to a gene; V was cut back by 2 bases and J by 5 bases. CDR3 length: 19 amino acids. Germline CDR1 reads SGHDT; CDR2 reads YYEEEE. Here the CDR3 DNA reads TGTGCCAGCAGCTTTTGGGCCCCGGACAAGCGGGGGAAAACCGGGGAGCTGTTTTTT. It yields the protein CASSFWAPDKRGKTGELFF. The full variable domain, with the rest looked up from reference TRBV5-6 and TRBJ2-2, is DAGVTQSPTHLIKTRGQQVTLRCSPKSGHDTVSWYQQALGQGPQFIFQYYEEEERQRGNFPDRFSGHQFPNYSSELNVNALLLGDSALYLCASSFWAPDKRGKTGELFFGEGSRLTVL.

The J gene is TRBJ2-4, the V gene TRBV21-1; TRBD2 was called by the table and not checked on the DNA. TRBV21-1 is a recognized pseudogene. The CDR3 has 19 amino acids. As DNA, the CDR3 is TGTGCCAGCAGCAAAATGCCCGGGGGTGTTCACCTAGCCAAAAACATTCAGTACTTC. Translation: CASSKMPGGVHLAKNIQYF.

In its sample, this clone was seen once. The chain links TRBV28 to TRBJ2-1; no firm D call. The CDR3 is 11 residues long. The germline CDR1 and CDR2 sequences are MDHEN and SYDVKM. V lost 10 bases, J lost 7 bases, and 11 bases lay in between. The CDR3 bases are TGTGCCACCCTCGTGGAGAATGAGCAGTTCTTC. This translates into CATLVENEQFF.

The DNA for the CDR3 is TGTGCCAGCAGTCCCCTGAAGCGGTCCTCCTACAATGAGCAGTTCTTC. Its translation: CASSPLKRSSYNEQFF. This chain links TRBV28 with TRBJ2-1, with D perhaps TRBD2 (5 bases). This CDR3 contains 16 residues. Trimming pared 5 bases from V and 0 bases from J, leaving 14 bases between. CDR1 is MDHEN, CDR2 SYDVKM, per germline.

The rearrangement joins TRBV6-5 to TRBJ2-7, with a weak D call TRBD2 (6 bases). This CDR3 has 12 amino acids. Germline CDR1 and CDR2: MNHEY and SVGAGI. Trimming took 7 bases from V and 2 from J, leaving 9 bases between them. The DNA of the CDR3 is TGTGCCAGCAAGGGGAGGACCTACGAGCAGTACTTC. Translation: CASKGRTYEQYF.

The V gene is TRBV27, the J gene TRBJ2-3; D ambiguous. The CDR3 is 13 residues long. V was cut by 4 bases and J by 3 bases, with 8 bases left in between. Germline loops: CDR1 MNHEY, CDR2 SMNVEV (reference sequence). The CDR3 sequence: CASSYKRTDTQYF. DNA for the CDR3: TGTGCCAGCAGTTATAAGAGGACAGATACGCAGTATTTT.

This chain joins TRBV7-9 and TRBJ1-2; 7 bases line up with TRBD1. The CDR3 length is 14 residues. Germline CDR1 reads SEHNR; CDR2 reads FQNEAQ (reference sequence). With 2 bases clipped from V and 4 bases from J, the junction kept 4 bases outside the gene matches. Here the CDR3 DNA reads TGTGCCAGCAGCTTATCACAGGGGAGCTATGGCTACACCTTC. Protein sequence: CASSLSQGSYGYTF.

The chain has TRBV5-1 and TRBJ1-1, with 8 bases aligning to TRBD1. Trimming at V came to 4 bases and at J to 10 bases, leaving 12 bases not matched to a gene. Germline CDR1 and CDR2: SGHRS and YFSETQ. This CDR3 region has 14 residues. CDR3 in DNA: TGCGCCAGCAGCCCGGGGACAGGAAGGGGATTAGCTTTCTTT. As protein: CASSPGTGRGLAFF. Based on the CDR3 plus reference TRBV5-1 and TRBJ1-1, the full variable domain is KAGVTQTPRYLIKTRGQQVTLSCSPISGHRSVSWYQQTPGQGLQFLFEYFSETQRNKGNFPGRFSGRQFSNSRSEMNVSTLELGDSALYLCASSPGTGRGLAFFGQGTRLTVV.

This chain links TRBV4-2 with TRBJ2-2, with TRBD1 identical over 10 bases. Germline V gene sequence: CDR1 LGHNA, CDR2 YNFKEQ. V dropped 3 bases and J dropped 3; count of bases not matched to a gene: 13. There are 19 residues in the CDR3. The CDR3: CASSQAKGPGQGHTGELFF. CDR3 nucleotides: TGTGCCAGCAGCCAGGCAAAGGGTCCGGGACAGGGGCACACCGGGGAGCTGTTTTTT.

The chain joins TRBV7-6 to TRBJ2-5; 12 nucleotides align to TRBD2. This CDR3 has 16 amino acids. Looked up from germline, CDR1 is SGHVS and CDR2 is FNYEAQ. The V gene end was trimmed by 5 bases and the J gene end by 4 bases; junction bases not matched to a gene: 8. CDR3 in DNA: TGTGCCAGCAGCACGACTAGCGGGAGAGGACGAGAGACCCAGTACTTC. Amino acid sequence: CASSTTSGRGRETQYF. Filled out from reference TRBV7-6 and TRBJ2-5, the complete variable domain reads GAGVSQSPRYKVTKRGQDVALRCDPISGHVSLYWYRQALGQGPEFLTYFNYEAQQDKSGLPNDRFSAERPEGSISTLTIQRTEQRDSAMYRCASSTTSGRGRETQYFGPGTRLLVL.

The rearrangement joins TRBV20-1 to TRBJ2-5; D gene uncertain. CDR1 and CDR2 from the germline V gene are DFQATT and SNEGSKA (reference sequence). The germline V and J ends were trimmed by 4 bases and 3 bases, with 6 bases remaining between them. The CDR3 covers 11 residues. CDR3 bases: TGCAGTGCTACTGCGAAAGAGACCCAGTACTTC. This sequence encodes CSATAKETQYF.

This clone was seen more than once but under ten times. The genes are TRBV25-1 and TRBJ1-6; D not resolved. Germline values: CDR1 MGHDK, CDR2 SYGVNS. Trimming shortened V by 4 bases and J by 0 bases, and 10 bases separated the two germline ends. The CDR3 sequence is 16 residues long. The CDR3 DNA reads TGTGCCAGCAGTGGAGGAGTAAGCTCCTATAATTCACCCCTCCACTTT. Encoded protein: CASSGGVSSYNSPLHF.

The chain employs TRBV10-3 and TRBJ1-2; TRBD1 aligns across 10 bases. The J segment lost 6 bases and the V segment lost 6 bases, leaving 10 bases of the junction unmatched. CDR3 size: 15 residues. Germline V gives CDR1 ENHRY, CDR2 SYGVKD. The CDR3 loop reads CAIRTMTGGNDGYTF. The CDR3 DNA reads as TGTGCCATCAGGACTATGACAGGGGGCAATGATGGCTACACCTTC.

V usage is TRBV6-5 and J usage is TRBJ1-5; tentative D call: TRBD1 (6 bases). CDR3 size: 15 residues. Germline lookup yields CDR1 MNHEY and CDR2 SVGAGI. V lost 0 bases to trimming and J lost 7 bases, with 13 bases between them. CDR3 protein: CASSYSRGSSQPQHF. DNA of the CDR3: TGTGCCAGCAGTTACTCGAGGGGGTCGAGCCAGCCCCAGCATTTT.